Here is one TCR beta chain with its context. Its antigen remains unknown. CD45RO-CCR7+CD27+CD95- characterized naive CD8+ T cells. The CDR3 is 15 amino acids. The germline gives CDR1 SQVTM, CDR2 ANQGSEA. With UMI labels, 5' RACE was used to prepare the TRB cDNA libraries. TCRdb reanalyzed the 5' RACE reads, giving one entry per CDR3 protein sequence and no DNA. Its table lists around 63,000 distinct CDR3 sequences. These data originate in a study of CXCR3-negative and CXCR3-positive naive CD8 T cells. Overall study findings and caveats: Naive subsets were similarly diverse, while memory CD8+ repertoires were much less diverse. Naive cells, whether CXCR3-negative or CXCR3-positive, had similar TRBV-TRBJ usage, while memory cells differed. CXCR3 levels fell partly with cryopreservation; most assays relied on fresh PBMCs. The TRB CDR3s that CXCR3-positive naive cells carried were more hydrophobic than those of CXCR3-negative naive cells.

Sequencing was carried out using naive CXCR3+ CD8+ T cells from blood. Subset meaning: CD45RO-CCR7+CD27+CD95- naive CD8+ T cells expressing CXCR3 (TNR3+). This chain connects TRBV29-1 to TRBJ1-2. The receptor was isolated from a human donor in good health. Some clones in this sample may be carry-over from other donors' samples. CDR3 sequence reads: CSVDLPHEANYGYTF.